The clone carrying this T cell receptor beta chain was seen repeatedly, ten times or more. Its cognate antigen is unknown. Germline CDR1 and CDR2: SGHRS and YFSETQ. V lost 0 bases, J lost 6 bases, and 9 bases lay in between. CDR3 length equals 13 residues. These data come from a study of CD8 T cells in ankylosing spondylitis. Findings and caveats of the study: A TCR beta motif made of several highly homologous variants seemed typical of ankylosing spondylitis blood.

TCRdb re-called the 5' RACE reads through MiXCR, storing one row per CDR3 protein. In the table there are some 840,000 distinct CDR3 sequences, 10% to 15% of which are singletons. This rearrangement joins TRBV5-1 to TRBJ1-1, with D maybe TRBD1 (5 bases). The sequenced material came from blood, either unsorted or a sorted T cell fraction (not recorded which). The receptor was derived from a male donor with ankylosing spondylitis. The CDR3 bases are TGCGCCAGCAGCTTGGGACAGTTCGCTGAAGCTTTCTTT. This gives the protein CASSLGQFAEAFF.